One and the same sample provided the 20 T cell receptor beta chains below, sequenced in a study of cytomegalovirus exposure and HLA in healthy donors. Researchers ran the PCR with 60 Vbeta and 13 Jbeta primers. Here immunoSEQ multiplex PCR was the method, and the copy in TCRdb shows in-frame clones only, minus some. This table has over 120,000 clones, 75% to 85% appearing once. Sequencing input: PBMCs. The receptors shown here come from a man in his forties in good health and CMV-seronegative.

The chain uses TRBV6-5 and TRBJ1-2, with D possibly matching TRBD1 (5 bases). This CDR3 comprises 13 residues. CDR1 is MNHEY and CDR2 is SVGAGI in the germline V gene. Trimming removed 3 bases at V and 6 bases at J, with 11 bases between. CDR3 nucleotide sequence: TGTGCCAGCAGTTATGGTTCCAGGGATGGCTACACCTTC. Protein product: CASSYGSRDGYTF.

The chain combines TRBV14 with TRBJ1-5; tentatively, D is TRBD1 (6 bases). From germline, CDR1 is SGHDN and CDR2 FVKESK. CDR3 length equals 13 residues. V shed 4 bases and J shed 4 bases, with 8 bases lying between them. CDR3 sequence reads: CASSRTVNQPQHF. The CDR3 DNA is TGTGCCAGCAGCCGGACAGTAAATCAGCCCCAGCATTTT.

The chain couples TRBV9 to TRBJ1-1; no definite D call. The CDR3 is made up of 15 amino acids. Germline V gene lookup returns CDR1 SGDLS and CDR2 YYNGEE. Trimming left V 1 base short and J 0 bases short, with 10 bases between. The CDR3 nucleotides are TGTGCCAGCAGCGTAAGTCGGGGAATGAACACTGAAGCTTTCTTT. Amino acids: CASSVSRGMNTEAFF.

DNA of the CDR3: TGTGCCAGTACTCCGCGGGCGGAGAACACTGAAGCTTTCTTT. This gives the protein CASTPRAENTEAFF. The gene calls are TRBV19 and TRBJ1-1; D is uncertain. Trimming cost V 7 bases and J 1 base, with 13 bases left between them. The CDR3 extends over 14 amino acids. From germline, CDR1 is LNHDA and CDR2 SQIVND (reference sequence).

The chain uses TRBV2 and TRBJ2-3, with 7 bases lining up with TRBD1. Germline CDR1 is SNHLY and CDR2 is FYNNEI. This CDR3 comprises 16 residues. After removal of 7 bases from V and 1 base from J, the junction contained 11 bases not matched to a gene. The CDR3 spells CASIGDTGVGTDTQYF. The CDR3 nucleotides read TGTGCCAGCATTGGCGATACAGGGGTGGGCACAGATACGCAGTATTTT.

The V call is TRBV7-7, the J call TRBJ2-5, with TRBD1 matching 10 bases. The J call may be in error: the DNA end matches TRBJ2-7 better. CDR3 length equals 13 residues. Germline V gene lookup returns CDR1 SSHAT and CDR2 FNYEAQ (reference sequence). CDR3 sequence (DNA): TGTGCCAGCAGCACGGACAGGGGGGACGAGCAGTACTTC. Amino acids: CASSTDRGDEQYF.

V gene TRBV6-1 combines with J gene TRBJ1-6; tentative D call: TRBD1 (6 bases). V lost 6 bases and J lost 8, with 14 bases in between. The germline V gene has CDR1 MNHNS and CDR2 SASEGT. This CDR3 contains 14 residues. CDR3 sequence: CASRSGQPYSPLHF. CDR3 sequence (DNA): TGTGCCAGCAGAAGCGGACAGCCCTATTCACCCCTCCACTTT.

The genes are TRBV28 and TRBJ1-5; D is uncertain. V shed 6 bases and J shed 1 base, with 16 bases lying between them. Germline-derived CDR1 and CDR2 are MDHEN and SYDVKM. The CDR3 loop spans 16 amino acids. The DNA for the CDR3 is TGTGCCAGCAGCCTGTTCCGGGAGTTGAGCAATCAGCCCCAGCATTTT. Residues: CASSLFRELSNQPQHF.

The chain joins TRBV9 to TRBJ1-2, with no clear D. CDR1 SGDLS and CDR2 YYNGEE come from the germline V gene. V lost 3 bases to trimming and J lost 6 bases, with 15 bases between them. There are 14 residues in the CDR3. CDR3 DNA: TGTGCCAGCAGCGCCACCTACCGATTCAATGGCTACACCTTC. The encoded protein is CASSATYRFNGYTF. The variable domain in full, completed from reference TRBV9 and TRBJ1-2, reads DSGVTQTPKHLITATGQRVTLRCSPRSGDLSVYWYQQSLDQGLQFLIQYYNGEERAKGNILERFSAQQFPDLHSELNLSSLELGDSALYFCASSATYRFNGYTFGSGTRLTVV.

The rearrangement joins TRBV6-6 to TRBJ1-1; 10 nucleotides line up with TRBD1. Per germline, CDR1 MNHNY and CDR2 SVGAGI (reference sequence). V was clipped by 6 bases and J by 7 bases; unmatched bases: 14. CDR3 length: 16 amino acids. The CDR3: CASRTPGQGVGFEAFF. Here the CDR3 DNA reads TGTGCCAGCAGGACTCCTGGACAGGGGGTGGGATTTGAAGCTTTCTTT.

This clone was seen once. This chain connects TRBV18 to TRBJ1-2; 11 nucleotides align to TRBD1. The CDR3 runs 15 residues. Losses at the gene ends were 0 bases for V and 5 bases for J; bases not matched to a gene: 2. Germline-derived CDR1 and CDR2 are KGHSH and LQKENI. The CDR3, as DNA: TGTGCCAGCTCACCACCGGGACAGGGGGATTATGGCTACACCTTC. It codes for CASSPPGQGDYGYTF.

This chain links TRBV9 with TRBJ1-1, with 9 bases matching TRBD1. Germline CDR1 SGDLS, CDR2 YYNGEE. The CDR3 runs 14 residues. V was clipped by 4 bases and J by 1 base; unmatched bases: 2. The CDR3 is CASSTGQGNTEAFF. DNA for the CDR3: TGTGCCAGCAGCACGGGACAGGGGAACACTGAAGCTTTCTTT. The whole variable domain, remainder taken from reference TRBV9 and TRBJ1-1, is DSGVTQTPKHLITATGQRVTLRCSPRSGDLSVYWYQQSLDQGLQFLIQYYNGEERAKGNILERFSAQQFPDLHSELNLSSLELGDSALYFCASSTGQGNTEAFFGQGTRLTVV.

This rearrangement joins TRBV7-2 to TRBJ1-1; 7 bases align to TRBD1. This CDR3 has 16 amino acids. Trimming removed 5 bases from V and 0 bases from J; junction bases left unmatched: 9. Germline CDR1 reads SGHTA; CDR2 reads FQGNSA. CDR3: CASSPVQGLMNTEAFF. The DNA of the CDR3 is TGTGCCAGCAGCCCGGTACAGGGGTTGATGAACACTGAAGCTTTCTTT.

CDR3 sequence reads: CASSPRLAGFSYNEQFF. The CDR3 DNA sequence: TGTGCCAGCAGCCCGCGACTAGCGGGGTTCTCCTACAATGAGCAGTTCTTC. V gene TRBV7-2 combines with J gene TRBJ2-1, with 11 bases matching TRBD2. CDR1 and CDR2 (germline): SGHTA, FQGNSA. V shed 5 bases and J 0 bases; nucleotides not matched to a gene: 6. This CDR3 region has 17 residues.

The J gene is TRBJ1-1, the V gene TRBV29-1; D unclear. The CDR3 consists of 10 residues. Deletions cut 5 bases from V and 7 bases from J, with 8 bases between. Germline V gives CDR1 SQVTM, CDR2 ANQGSEA. The CDR3 DNA sequence: TGCAGCGTTTGGAGAGATGAAGCTTTCTTT. Amino acids: CSVWRDEAFF.

V usage is TRBV4-3 and J usage is TRBJ2-2; 11 positions match TRBD2. There are 17 residues in the CDR3. Per germline, CDR1 LGHNA and CDR2 YSLEER. Germline trimming cut 7 bases from V and 3 bases from J; bases unmatched to any gene: 10. Written as DNA, the CDR3 is TGCGCCAGCACACTTGAGGTAGCGGGGGGGTACACCGGGGAGCTGTTTTTT. This codes for CASTLEVAGGYTGELFF.

The chain carries TRBV5-1 and TRBJ2-5; tentative D call: TRBD1 (5 bases). The CDR3 length is 14 residues. V shed 3 bases and J shed 1 base, with 10 bases lying between them. CDR1 SGHRS and CDR2 YFSETQ come from the germline V gene. DNA for the CDR3: TGCGCCAGCAGCTCCTCAGGGCCCCAAGAGACCCAGTACTTC. This translates into CASSSSGPQETQYF. The entire variable domain, with the rest obtained from reference TRBV5-1 and TRBJ2-5, is as follows: KAGVTQTPRYLIKTRGQQVTLSCSPISGHRSVSWYQQTPGQGLQFLFEYFSETQRNKGNFPGRFSGRQFSNSRSEMNVSTLELGDSALYLCASSSSGPQETQYFGPGTRLLVL.

The chain couples TRBV19 to TRBJ1-6, with 8 bases aligning to TRBD1. Germline loops: CDR1 LNHDA, CDR2 SQIVND (reference sequence). The CDR3 totals 17 residues. V was pared by 5 bases and J by 1 base, with 7 bases of the junction left unmatched. CDR3 loop: CASSPRTGTSYNSPLHF. Written as DNA, the CDR3 is TGTGCCAGTAGTCCCCGGACAGGGACGTCCTATAATTCACCCCTCCACTTT.

This clone showed up just a few times. The chain combines TRBV28 with TRBJ1-3; D is perhaps TRBD1 (5 bases). Trimming left V 5 bases short and J 4 bases short, with 12 bases between. This CDR3 has 14 amino acids. CDR1 and CDR2 (germline): MDHEN, SYDVKM. The CDR3 is CASSTDRSGNTIYF. CDR3 in DNA: TGTGCCAGCAGTACCGACAGATCCGGAAACACCATATATTTT.

This chain joins TRBV10-2 and TRBJ1-5; D not certain. The germline gives CDR1 WSHSY, CDR2 SAAADI. CDR3 length equals 14 residues. The ends were cut back, 3 bases at V and 1 base at J, with 7 bases in the middle. The chain's CDR3 is CASSESGSNQPQHF. The DNA of the CDR3 is TGCGCCAGCAGTGAATCGGGGAGCAATCAGCCCCAGCATTTT.